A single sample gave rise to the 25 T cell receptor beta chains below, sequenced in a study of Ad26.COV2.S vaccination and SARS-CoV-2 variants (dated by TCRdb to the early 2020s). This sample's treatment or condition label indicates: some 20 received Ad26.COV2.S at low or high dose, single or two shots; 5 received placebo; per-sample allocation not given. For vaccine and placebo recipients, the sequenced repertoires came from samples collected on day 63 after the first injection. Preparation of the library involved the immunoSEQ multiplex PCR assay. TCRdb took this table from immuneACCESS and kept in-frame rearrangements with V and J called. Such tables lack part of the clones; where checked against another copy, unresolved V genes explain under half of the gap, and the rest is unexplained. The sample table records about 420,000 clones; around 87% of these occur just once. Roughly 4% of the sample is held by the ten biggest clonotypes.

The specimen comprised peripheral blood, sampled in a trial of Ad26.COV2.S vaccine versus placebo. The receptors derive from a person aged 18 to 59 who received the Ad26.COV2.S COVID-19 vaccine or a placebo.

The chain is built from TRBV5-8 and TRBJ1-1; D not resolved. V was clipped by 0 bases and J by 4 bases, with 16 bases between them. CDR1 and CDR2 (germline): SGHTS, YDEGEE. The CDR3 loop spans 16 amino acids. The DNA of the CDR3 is TGTGCCAGCAGCTTGGATCCGACGGCCATGGGCACTGAAGCTTTCTTT. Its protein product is CASSLDPTAMGTEAFF.

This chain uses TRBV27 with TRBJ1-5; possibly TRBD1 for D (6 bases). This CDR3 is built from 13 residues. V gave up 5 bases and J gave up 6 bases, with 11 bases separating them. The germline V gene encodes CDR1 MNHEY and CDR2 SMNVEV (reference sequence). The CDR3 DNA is TGTGCCAGCAGTCCATGGGGGGCTCAGCCCCAGCATTTT. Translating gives CASSPWGAQPQHF.

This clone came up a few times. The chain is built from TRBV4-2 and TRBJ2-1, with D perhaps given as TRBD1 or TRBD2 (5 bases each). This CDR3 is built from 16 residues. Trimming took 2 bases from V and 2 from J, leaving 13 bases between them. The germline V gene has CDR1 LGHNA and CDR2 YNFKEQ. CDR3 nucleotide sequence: TGTGCCAGCAGCCAAAACCGGGACGCTACCTACAATGAGCAGTTCTTC. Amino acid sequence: CASSQNRDATYNEQFF.

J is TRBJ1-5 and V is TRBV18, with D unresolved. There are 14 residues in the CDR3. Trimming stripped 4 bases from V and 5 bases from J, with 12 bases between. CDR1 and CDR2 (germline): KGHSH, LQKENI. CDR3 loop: CASSLGYQDQPQHF. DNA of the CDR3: TGTGCCAGCTCACTTGGGTACCAGGATCAGCCCCAGCATTTT.

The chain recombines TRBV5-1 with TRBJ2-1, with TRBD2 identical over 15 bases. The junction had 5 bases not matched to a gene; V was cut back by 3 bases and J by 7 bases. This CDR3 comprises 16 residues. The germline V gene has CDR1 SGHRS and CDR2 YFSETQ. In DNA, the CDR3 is TGCGCCAGCAGCTCCGGGACTAGCGGGGGGTTAAATGAGCAGTTCTTC. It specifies CASSSGTSGGLNEQFF.

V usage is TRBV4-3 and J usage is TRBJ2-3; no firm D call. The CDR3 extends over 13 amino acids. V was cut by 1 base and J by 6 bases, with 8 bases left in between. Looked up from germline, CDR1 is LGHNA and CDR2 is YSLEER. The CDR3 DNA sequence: TGCGCCAGCAGCCAAGTCCTGGCCGATACGCAGTATTTT. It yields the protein CASSQVLADTQYF.

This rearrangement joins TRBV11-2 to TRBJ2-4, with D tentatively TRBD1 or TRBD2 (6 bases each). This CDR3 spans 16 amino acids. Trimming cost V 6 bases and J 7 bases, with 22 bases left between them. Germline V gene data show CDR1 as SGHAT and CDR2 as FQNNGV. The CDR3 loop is CASRSVWGAEENIQYF. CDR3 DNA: TGTGCCAGCAGATCTGTGTGGGGGGCGGAAGAGAACATTCAGTACTTC.

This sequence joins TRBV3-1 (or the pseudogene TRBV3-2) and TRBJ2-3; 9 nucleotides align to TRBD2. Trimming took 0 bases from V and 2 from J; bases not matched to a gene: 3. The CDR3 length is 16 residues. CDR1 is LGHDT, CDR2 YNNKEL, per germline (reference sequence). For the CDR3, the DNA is TGTGCCAGCAGCCAAGAAGTAGCGGGGGTCACAGATACGCAGTATTTT. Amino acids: CASSQEVAGVTDTQYF.

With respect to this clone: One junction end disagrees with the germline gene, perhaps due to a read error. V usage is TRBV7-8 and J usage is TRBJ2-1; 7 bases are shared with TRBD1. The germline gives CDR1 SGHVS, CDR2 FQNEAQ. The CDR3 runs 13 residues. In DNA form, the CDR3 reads TGCCGAACAGGGGTTAGCTCCTACAATGAGCAGTTCTTC. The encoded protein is CRTGVSSYNEQFF.

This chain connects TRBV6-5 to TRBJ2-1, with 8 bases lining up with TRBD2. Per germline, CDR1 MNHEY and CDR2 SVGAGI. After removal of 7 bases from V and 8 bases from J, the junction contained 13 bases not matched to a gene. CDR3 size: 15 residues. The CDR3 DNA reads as TGTGCCAGCATCCATTATGACGGGGGGGCATATGAGCAGTTCTTC. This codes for CASIHYDGGAYEQFF.

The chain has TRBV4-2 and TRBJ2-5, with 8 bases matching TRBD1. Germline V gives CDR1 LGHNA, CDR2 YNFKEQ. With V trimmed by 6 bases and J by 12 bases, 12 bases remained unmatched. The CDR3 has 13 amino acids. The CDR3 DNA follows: TGTGCCAGCAGTCGGACAGGGATTGTTGCGAAGTACTTC. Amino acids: CASSRTGIVAKYF.

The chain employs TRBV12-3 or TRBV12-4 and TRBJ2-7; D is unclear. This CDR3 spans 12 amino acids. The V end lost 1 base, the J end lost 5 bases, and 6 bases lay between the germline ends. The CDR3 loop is CASSLGRDEQYF. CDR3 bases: TGTGCCAGCAGTTTAGGCAGAGACGAGCAGTACTTC.

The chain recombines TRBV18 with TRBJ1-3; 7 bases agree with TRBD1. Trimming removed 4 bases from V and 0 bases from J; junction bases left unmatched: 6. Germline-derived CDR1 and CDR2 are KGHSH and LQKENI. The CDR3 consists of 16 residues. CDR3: CASSRARDSSGNTIYF. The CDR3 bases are TGTGCCAGCTCACGGGCCCGGGACAGCTCTGGAAACACCATATATTTT. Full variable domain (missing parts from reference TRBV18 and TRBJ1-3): NAGVMQNPRHLVRRRGQEARLRCSPMKGHSHVYWYRQLPEEGLKFMVYLQKENIIDESGMPKERFSAEFPKEGPSILRIQQVVRGDSAAYFCASSRARDSSGNTIYFGEGSWLTVV.

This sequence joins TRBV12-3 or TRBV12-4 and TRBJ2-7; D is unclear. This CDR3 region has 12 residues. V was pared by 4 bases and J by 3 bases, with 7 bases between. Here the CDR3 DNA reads TGTGCCAGCAGTTACGGGCGCTACGAGCAGTACTTC. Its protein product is CASSYGRYEQYF.

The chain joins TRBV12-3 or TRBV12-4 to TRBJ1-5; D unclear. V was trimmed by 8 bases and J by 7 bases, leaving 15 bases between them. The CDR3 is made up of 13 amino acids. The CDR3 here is CASARERGQPQHF. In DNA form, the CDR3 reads TGTGCCAGCGCACGGGAGAGAGGGCAGCCCCAGCATTTT.

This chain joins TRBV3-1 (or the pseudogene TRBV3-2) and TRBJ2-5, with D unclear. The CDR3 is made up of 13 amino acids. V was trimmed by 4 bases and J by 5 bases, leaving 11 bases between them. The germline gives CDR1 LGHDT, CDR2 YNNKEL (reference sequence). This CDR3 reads CASSRSPRETQYF. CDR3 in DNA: TGTGCCAGCAGCCGAAGCCCTCGGGAGACCCAGTACTTC.

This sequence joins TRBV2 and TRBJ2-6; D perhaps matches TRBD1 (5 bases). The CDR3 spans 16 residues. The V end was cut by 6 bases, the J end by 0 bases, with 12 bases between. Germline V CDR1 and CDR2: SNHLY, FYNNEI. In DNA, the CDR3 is TGTGCCAGCAGGGTAGACAGCCTCTCTGGGGCCAACGTCCTGACTTTC. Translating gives CASRVDSLSGANVLTF. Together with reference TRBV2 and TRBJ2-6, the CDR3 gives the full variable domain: EPEVTQTPSHQVTQMGQEVILRCVPISNHLYFYWYRQILGQKVEFLVSFYNNEISEKSEIFDDQFSVERPDGSNFTLKIRSTKLEDSAMYFCASRVDSLSGANVLTFGAGSRLTVL.

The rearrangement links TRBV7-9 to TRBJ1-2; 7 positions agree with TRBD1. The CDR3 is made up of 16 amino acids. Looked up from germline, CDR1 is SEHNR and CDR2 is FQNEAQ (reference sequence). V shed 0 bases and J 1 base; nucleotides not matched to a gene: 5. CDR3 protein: CASSLAGQESNYGYTF. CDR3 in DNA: TGTGCCAGCAGCTTAGCAGGACAGGAGAGTAACTATGGCTACACCTTC.

DNA for the CDR3: TGTGCCAGCAGTTCCGGACAGGGGGTAATAACTTTCTTT. The encoded protein is CASSSGQGVITFF. The chain couples TRBV6-2 or TRBV6-3 to TRBJ1-1; 10 positions agree with TRBD1. V shed 4 bases and J 12 bases; nucleotides not matched to a gene: 8. The CDR3 contains 13 residues. The germline V gene encodes CDR1 MNHEY and CDR2 SVGEGT.

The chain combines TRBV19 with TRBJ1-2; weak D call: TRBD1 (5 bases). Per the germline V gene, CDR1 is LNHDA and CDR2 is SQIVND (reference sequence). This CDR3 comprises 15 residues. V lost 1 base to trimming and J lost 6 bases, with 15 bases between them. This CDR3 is CASSIGFGTPHGYTF. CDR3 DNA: TGTGCCAGTAGTATAGGATTCGGGACCCCCCATGGCTACACCTTC.

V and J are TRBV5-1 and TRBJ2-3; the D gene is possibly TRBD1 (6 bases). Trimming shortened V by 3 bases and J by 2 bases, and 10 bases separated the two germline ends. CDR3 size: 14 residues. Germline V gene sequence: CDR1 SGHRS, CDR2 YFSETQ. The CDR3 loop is CASSYQGYTDTQYF. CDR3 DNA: TGCGCCAGCAGCTACCAGGGGTACACAGATACGCAGTATTTT.

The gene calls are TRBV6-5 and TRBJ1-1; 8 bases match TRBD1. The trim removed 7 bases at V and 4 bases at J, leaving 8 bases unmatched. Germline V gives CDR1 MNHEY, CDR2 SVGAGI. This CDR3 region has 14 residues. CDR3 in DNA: TGTGCCAGCACGCCCCAACAGGGGGTCACTGAAGCTTTCTTT. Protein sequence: CASTPQQGVTEAFF.

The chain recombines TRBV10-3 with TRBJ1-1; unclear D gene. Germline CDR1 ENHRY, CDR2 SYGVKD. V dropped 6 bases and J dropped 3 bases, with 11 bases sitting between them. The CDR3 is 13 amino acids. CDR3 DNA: TGTGCCATCAGAGGAGGGCTATACACTGAAGCTTTCTTT. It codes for CAIRGGLYTEAFF.

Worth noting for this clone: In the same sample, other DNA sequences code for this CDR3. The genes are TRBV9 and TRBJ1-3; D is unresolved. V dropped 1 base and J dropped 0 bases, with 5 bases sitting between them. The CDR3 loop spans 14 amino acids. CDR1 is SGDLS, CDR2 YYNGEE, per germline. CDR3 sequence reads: CASSVLDSGNTIYF. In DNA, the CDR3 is TGTGCCAGCAGCGTATTAGACTCTGGAAACACCATATATTTT.

CDR3: CASSSRTGGSTGELFF. CDR3 nucleotide sequence: TGTGCCAGCAGCTCACGGACAGGGGGCTCCACCGGGGAGCTGTTTTTT. The chain combines TRBV7-8 with TRBJ2-2; 11 bases fit TRBD1. This CDR3 has 16 amino acids. After removal of 4 bases from V and 4 bases from J, the junction contained 5 bases not matched to a gene. Germline assignment: CDR1 SGHVS and CDR2 FQNEAQ. The full variable domain, in which reference TRBV7-8 and TRBJ2-2 provide the parts outside the CDR3, is GAGVSQSPRYKVAKRGQDVALRCDPISGHVSLFWYQQALGQGPEFLTYFQNEAQLDKSGLPSDRFFAERPEGSVSTLKIQRTQQEDSAVYLCASSSRTGGSTGELFFGEGSRLTVL.